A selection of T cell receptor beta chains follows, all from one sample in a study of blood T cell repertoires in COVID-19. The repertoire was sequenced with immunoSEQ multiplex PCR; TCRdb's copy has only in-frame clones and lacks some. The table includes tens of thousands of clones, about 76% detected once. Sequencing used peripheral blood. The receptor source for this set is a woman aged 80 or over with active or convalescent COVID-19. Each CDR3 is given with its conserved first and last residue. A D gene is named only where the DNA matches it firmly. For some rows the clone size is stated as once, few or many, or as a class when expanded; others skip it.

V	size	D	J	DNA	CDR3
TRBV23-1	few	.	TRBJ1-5	TGCGCCAGCAGTCCCAGGGGCCGCACCGGCGAGGATCAGCCCCAGCATTTT	CASSPRGRTGEDQPQHF
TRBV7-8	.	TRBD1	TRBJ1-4	TGTGCCAGCAGTGATACAGGGGGCACTAATGAAAAACTGTTTTTT	CASSDTGGTNEKLFF
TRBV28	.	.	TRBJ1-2	TGTGCCAGCAGTTTATGGGGGGGCTATGGCTACACCTTC	CASSLWGGYGYTF
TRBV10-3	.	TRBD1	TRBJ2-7	TGTGCCATCAGCCATACGACAGGGACCTACGAGCAGTACTTC	CAISHTTGTYEQYF
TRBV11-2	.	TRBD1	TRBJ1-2	TGTGCCAGCAGCTTAGGTACAGGGGGTTTAGGAGGCTACACCTTC	CASSLGTGGLGGYTF
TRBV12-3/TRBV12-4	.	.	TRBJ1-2	TGTGCCAGCACCACAGGTTTCGGGCATGGCTACACCTTC	CASTTGFGHGYTF
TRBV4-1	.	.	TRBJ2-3	TGCGCCAGCAGCCAAGGAGTGGAGTACGCGCAGTATTTT	CASSQGVEYAQYF
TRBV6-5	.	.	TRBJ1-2	TGTGCCAGCACCAACGGTCCCTATGGCTACACCTTC	CASTNGPYGYTF
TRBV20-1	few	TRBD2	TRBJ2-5	TGCAGTGCTAGTCTACTAGCGGGGGCGCGGGGGGAGACCCAGTACTTC	CSASLLAGARGETQYF
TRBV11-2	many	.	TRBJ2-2	TGTGCCAGCAGCTTAGGCCCGCAGAGGGGGATCGACACCGGGGAGCTGTTTTTT	CASSLGPQRGIDTGELFF
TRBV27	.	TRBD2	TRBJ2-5	TGTGCCAGCAGTTTAGGGTTTAGTAGCGGGGGCTACCAAGAGACCCAGTACTTC	CASSLGFSSGGYQETQYF
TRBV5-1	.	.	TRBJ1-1	TGCGCCAGCAGCACTCAGGGATGGGCGAGCACTGAAGCTTTCTTT	CASSTQGWASTEAFF
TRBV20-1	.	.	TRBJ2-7	TGCAGTGCTAGTGACAGTGGAGACTACGAGCAGTACTTC	CSASDSGDYEQYF
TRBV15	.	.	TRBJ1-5	TGTGCCACCAGCAGTGAGGGCATGAGCAATCAGCCCCAGCATTTT	CATSSEGMSNQPQHF
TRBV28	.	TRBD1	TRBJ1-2	TGTGCCAGCAGTTTCCGGACAGGAAATTATGGCTACACCTTC	CASSFRTGNYGYTF
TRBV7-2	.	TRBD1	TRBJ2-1	TGTGCCAGCAGCCGCTCGGGACAGGGGCTTCACAATGAGCAGTTCTTC	CASSRSGQGLHNEQFF
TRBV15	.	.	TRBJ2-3	TGTGCCACCAGCAGGAAGGGACAAATTAGCACAGATACGCAGTATTTT	CATSRKGQISTDTQYF
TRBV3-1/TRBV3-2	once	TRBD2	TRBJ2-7	TGTGCCAGCAGCCAAGTAAGATCATTGGGGCGGGGGGACATCTACGAGCAGTACTTC	CASSQVRSLGRGDIYEQYF
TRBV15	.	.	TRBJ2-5	TGTGCCACCAGCAGAGATTCCGCGGGAGAGACCCAGTACTTC	CATSRDSAGETQYF
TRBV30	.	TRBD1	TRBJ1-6	TGTGCCTGGAGTGCCGGGACAGCTAATTCACCCCTCCACTTT	CAWSAGTANSPLHF
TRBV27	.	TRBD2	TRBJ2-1	TGTGCCAGCAGCCACCACCGGACTAGCGGCCACAATGAGCAGTTCTTC	CASSHHRTSGHNEQFF
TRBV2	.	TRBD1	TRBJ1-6	TGTGCCAGTAGACAGACAGGGGATAGGGGTAATTCACCCCTCCACTTT	CASRQTGDRGNSPLHF
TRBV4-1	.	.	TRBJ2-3	TGCGCCAGCAGCCAAGGGTGGGGGGGGCGTGATACGCAGTATTTT	CASSQGWGGRDTQYF
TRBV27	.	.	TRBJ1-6	TGTGCCAGCACATTGCTGGACAGCTATTCACCCCTCCACTTT	CASTLLDSYSPLHF
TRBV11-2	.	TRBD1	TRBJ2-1	TGTGCCAGCAGCTTAGCCCCTTGGGACAGGGGTCATCATGAGCAGTTCTTC	CASSLAPWDRGHHEQFF
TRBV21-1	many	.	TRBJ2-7	TGTGCCAGCAGCCCCCTCTTACTTCGACAGGGGGGGCCGTACGAGCAGTACTTC	CASSPLLLRQGGPYEQYF
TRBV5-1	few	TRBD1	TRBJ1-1	TGCGCCAGCAGCTTGGGACAGGGTGGTGAAGCTTTCTTT	CASSLGQGGEAFF
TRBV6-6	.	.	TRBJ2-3	TGTGCCAGCAGTTACGGCACCTTCACAGATACGCAGTATTTT	CASSYGTFTDTQYF
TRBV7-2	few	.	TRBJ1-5	TGTGCCAGCAGCACGCAATCACAGGGATCAGGGCAGCCCCAGCATTTT	CASSTQSQGSGQPQHF
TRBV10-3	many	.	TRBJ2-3	TGTGCCATCAGTGAGTCCACAGGCACAGATACGCAGTATTTT	CAISESTGTDTQYF
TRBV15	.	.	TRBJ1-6	TGTGCCACCAGCAGAGGTAGGGGGTCACCCCTCCACTTT	CATSRGRGSPLHF
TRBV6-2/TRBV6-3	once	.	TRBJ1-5	TGTGCCAGCAGCCGTGGGGGGTTCAGCAATCAGCCCCAGCATTTT	CASSRGGFSNQPQHF
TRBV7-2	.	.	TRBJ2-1	TGTGCCAGCAGCTTACCATTCTACAATGAGCAGTTCTTC	CASSLPFYNEQFF
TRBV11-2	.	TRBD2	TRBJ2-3	TGTGCCAGCAGCTTAACGGCGGGGGGGGATACGCAGTATTTT	CASSLTAGGDTQYF
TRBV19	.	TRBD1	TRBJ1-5	TGTGCCAGTAGTAGCCTCGGTGGCAGGGGGACGAATCAGCCCCAGCATTTT	CASSSLGGRGTNQPQHF
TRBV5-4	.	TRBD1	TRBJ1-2	TGTGCCAGCAGCTTGGGTTTTCTGGGACAGGGGTCGCTAGCCACCTTC	CASSLGFLGQGSLATF
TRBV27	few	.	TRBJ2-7	TGTGCCAGCGGGCTCTGGAGGCGCGAGCAGTACTTC	CASGLWRREQYF